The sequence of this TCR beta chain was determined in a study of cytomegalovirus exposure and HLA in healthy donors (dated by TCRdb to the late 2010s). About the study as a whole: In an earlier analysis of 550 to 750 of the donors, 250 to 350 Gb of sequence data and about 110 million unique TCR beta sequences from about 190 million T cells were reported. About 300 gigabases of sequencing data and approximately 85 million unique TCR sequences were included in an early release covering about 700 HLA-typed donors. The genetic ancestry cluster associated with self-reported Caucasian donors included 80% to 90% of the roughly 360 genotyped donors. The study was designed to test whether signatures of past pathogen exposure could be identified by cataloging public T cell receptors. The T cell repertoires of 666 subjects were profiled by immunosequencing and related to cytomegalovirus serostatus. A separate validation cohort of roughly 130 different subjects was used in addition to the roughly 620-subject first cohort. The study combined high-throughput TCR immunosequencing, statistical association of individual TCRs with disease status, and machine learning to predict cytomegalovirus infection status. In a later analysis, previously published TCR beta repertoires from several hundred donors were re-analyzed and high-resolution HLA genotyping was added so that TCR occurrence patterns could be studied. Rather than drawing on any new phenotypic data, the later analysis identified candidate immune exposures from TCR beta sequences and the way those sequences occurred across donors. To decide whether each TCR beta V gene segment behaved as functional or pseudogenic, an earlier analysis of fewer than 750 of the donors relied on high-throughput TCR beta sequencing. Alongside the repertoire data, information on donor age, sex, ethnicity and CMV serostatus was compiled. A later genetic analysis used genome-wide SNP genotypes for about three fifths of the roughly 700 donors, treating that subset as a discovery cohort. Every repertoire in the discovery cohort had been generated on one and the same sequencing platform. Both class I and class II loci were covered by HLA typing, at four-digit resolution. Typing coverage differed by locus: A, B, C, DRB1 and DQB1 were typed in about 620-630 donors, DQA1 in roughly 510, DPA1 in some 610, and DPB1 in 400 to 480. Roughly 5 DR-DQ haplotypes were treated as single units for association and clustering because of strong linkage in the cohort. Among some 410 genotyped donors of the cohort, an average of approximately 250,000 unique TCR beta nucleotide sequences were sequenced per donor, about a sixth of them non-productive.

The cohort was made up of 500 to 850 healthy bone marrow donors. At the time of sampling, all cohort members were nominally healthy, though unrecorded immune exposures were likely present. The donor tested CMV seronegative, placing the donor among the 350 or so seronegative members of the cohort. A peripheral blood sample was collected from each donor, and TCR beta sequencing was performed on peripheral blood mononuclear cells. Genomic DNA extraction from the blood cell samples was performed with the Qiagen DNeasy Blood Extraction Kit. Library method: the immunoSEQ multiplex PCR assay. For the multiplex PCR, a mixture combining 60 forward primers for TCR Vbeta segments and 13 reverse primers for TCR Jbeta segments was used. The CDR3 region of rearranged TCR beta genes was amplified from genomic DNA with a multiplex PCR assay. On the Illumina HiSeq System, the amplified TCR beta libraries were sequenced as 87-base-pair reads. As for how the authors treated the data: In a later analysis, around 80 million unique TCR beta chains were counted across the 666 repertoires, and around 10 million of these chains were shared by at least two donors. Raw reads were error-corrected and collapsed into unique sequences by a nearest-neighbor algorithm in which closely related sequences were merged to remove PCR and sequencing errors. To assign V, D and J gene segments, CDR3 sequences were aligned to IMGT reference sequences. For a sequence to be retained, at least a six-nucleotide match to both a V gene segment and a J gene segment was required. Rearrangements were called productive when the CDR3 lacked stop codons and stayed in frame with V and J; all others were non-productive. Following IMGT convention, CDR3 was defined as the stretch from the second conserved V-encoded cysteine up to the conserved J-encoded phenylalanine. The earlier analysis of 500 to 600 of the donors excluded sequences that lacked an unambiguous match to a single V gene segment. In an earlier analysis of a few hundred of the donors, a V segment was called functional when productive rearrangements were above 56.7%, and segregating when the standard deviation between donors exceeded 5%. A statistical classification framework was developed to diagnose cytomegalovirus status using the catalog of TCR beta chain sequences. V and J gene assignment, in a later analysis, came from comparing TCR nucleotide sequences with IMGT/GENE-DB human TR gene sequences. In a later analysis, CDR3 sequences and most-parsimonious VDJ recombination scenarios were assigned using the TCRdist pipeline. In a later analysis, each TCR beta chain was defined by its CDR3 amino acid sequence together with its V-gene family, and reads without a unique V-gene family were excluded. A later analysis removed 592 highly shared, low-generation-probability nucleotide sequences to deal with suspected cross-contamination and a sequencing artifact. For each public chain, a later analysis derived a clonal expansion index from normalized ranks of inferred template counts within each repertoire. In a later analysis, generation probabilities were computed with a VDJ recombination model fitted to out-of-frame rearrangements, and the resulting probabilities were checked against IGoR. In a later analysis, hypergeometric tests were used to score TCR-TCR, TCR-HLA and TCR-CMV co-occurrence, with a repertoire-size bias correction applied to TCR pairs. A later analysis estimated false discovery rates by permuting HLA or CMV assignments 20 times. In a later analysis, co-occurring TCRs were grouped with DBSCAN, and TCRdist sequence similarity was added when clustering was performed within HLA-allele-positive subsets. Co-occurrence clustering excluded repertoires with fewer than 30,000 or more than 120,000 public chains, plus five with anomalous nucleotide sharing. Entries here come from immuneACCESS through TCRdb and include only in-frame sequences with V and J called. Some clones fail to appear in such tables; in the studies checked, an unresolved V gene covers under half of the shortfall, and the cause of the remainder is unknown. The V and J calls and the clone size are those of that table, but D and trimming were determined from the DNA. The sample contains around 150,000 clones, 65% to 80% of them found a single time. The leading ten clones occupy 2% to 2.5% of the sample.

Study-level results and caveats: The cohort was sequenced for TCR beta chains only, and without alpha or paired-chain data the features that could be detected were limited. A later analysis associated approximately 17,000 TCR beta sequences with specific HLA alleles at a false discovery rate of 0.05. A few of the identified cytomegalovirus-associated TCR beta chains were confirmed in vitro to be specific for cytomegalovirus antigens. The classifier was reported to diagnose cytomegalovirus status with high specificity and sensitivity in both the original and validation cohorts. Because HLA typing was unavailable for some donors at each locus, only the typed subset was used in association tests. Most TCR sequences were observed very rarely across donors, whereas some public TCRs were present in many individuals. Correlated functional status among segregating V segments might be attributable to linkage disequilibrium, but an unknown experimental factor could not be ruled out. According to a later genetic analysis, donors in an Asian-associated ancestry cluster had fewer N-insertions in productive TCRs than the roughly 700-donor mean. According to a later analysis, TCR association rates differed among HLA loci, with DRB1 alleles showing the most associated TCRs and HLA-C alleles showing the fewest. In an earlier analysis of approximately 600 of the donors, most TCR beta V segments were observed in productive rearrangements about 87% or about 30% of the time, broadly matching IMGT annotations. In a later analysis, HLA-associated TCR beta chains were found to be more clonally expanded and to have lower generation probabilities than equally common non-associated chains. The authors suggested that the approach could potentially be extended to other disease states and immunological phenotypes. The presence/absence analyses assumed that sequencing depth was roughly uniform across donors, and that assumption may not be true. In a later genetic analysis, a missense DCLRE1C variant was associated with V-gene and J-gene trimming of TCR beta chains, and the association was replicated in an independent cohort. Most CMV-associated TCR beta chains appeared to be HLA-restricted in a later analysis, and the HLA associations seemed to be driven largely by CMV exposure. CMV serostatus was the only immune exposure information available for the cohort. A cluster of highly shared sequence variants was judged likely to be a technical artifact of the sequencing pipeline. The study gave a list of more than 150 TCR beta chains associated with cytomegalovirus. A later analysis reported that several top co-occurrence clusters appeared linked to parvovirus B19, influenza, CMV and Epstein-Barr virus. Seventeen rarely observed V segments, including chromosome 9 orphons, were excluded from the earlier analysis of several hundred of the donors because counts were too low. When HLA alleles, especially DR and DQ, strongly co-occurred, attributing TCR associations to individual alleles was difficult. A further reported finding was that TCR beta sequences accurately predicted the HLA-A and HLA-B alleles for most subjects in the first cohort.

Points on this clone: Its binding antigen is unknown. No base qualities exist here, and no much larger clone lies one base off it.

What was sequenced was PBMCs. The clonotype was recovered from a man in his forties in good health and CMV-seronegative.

This receptor has the CDR3 CATSWRREGGTDTQYF. Read as DNA, the sequence is TGTGCCACCTCCTGGCGGCGGGAGGGCGGAACAGATACGCAGTATTTT. The V gene is TRBV19 and the J gene is TRBJ2-3; 9 bases in the junction line up with TRBD2. Reading from cysteine to phenylalanine, the CDR3 counts 16 amino acids. CDR3 DNA only is kept here, 48 bases in frame from base 1. V is trimmed back by 10 bases and J by 3 bases, and the junction contains 14 bases that no gene match accounts for. Per the germline V gene (reference sequence), LNHDA is the CDR1 and SQIVND is the CDR2.